Ten or more counts support the clone carrying this T cell receptor (beta chain). The antigen remains unidentified. Germline V CDR1 and CDR2: LGHNA, YNFKEQ. Trimming cost V 0 bases and J 5 bases; bases outside gene matches: 10. There are 18 residues in the CDR3. 2 million unsorted PBMCs were stored in RNAlater at -80 °C before RNA extraction. 5'RACE employing 10-nucleotide random UMIs yielded the cDNA. TCRdb independently ran MiXCR on the 5' RACE reads; one entry per CDR3 protein. The sample shows fewer than 50,000 distinct CDR3 sequences, more than 2% of them seen only once. The data are from a study of neurological immune-mediated disorders. Overall study results and limits: Expanded clones shared no CDR3 amino acid sequences across subjects, suggesting private repertoires in all groups. The multiple sclerosis repertoire cluster was not associated with any clinical or MRI feature.

The genes are TRBV4-2 and TRBJ2-5, with 12 bases matching TRBD2. The sample comprised PBMCs. The TCR was taken from a man aged 25 to 40 with multiple sclerosis. CDR3 region: CASSQELAGGPRGETQYF. The CDR3 coding sequence is TGTGCCAGCAGCCAAGAACTAGCGGGAGGCCCCAGGGGGGAGACCCAGTACTTC.